Described below is a single TCR beta chain sequence and its context. Its matching antigen is unknown. The CDR3 sequence is 15 residues long. Trimming pared 7 bases from V and 0 bases from J, leaving 17 bases between. The germline gives CDR1 SGHNT, CDR2 YYREEE (reference sequence). These data belong to a study of cytotoxic CD8 clonotypes in ibrutinib-treated CLL. Study in general: The study included 11 relapsed/refractory and 15 treatment-naive patients; under 18 had IGHV unmutated disease. Response samples were taken after a median of about twelve months on treatment, range 6 to 36. Broader study findings: Baseline clonality was higher than in age-matched healthy donors and moved in step with circulating CD8+ T-cell counts.

Sequencing used immunoSEQ multiplex PCR; TCRdb keeps in-frame clones, though not all of them. The data contain some 130,000 clones, 70% to 90% of them singletons. This sequence originates from a human donor with chronic lymphocytic leukemia. The source material was PBMCs, sampled after 24 months of ibrutinib treatment. The chain carries TRBV5-4 and TRBJ2-7; possibly TRBD2 for D (6 bases). CDR3 DNA sequence: TGTGCCAGCTCCCCACTCGAGCGGGTCTCCTACGAGCAGTACTTC. This sequence encodes CASSPLERVSYEQYF.